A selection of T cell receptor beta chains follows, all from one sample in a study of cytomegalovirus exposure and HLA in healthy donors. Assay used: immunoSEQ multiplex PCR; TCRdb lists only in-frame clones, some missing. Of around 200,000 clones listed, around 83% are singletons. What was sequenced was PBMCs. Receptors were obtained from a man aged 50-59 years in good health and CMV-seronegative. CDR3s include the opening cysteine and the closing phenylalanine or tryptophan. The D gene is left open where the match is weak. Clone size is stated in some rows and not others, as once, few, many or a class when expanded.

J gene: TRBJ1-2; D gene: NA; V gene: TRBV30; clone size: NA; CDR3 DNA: TGTGCCTGGAGGACAGCTTATGGCTACACCTTC; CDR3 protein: CAWRTAYGYTF
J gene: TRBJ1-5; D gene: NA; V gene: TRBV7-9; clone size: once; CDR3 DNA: TGTGCCAGCAGCTTAGATGGGGGCCAATATCAGCCCCAGCATTTT; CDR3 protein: CASSLDGGQYQPQHF
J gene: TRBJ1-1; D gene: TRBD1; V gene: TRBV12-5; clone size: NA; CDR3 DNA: TGTGCTAGTGGTTTGCCCTCGGGACAGACGAACACTGAAGCTTTCTTT; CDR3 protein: CASGLPSGQTNTEAFF
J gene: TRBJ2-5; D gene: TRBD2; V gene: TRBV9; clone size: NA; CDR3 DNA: TGTGCCAGCAGCGTCGCAGGGCGGGAGTTCGGAGAGACCCAGTACTTC; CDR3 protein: CASSVAGREFGETQYF
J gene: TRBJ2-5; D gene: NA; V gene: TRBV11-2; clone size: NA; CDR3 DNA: TGTGCCAGCAGCCCCGGGACTTTTGCGAGGGAGCAGTACTTC; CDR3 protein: CASSPGTFAREQYF
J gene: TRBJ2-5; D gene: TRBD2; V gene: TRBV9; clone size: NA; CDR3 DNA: TGTGCCAGCAGCAGGACTAGCGGGGGGGCTTCAGAGACCCAGTACTTC; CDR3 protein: CASSRTSGGASETQYF
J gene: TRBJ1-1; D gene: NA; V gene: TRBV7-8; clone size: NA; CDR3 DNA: TGTGCCAGCAGCTTATGGCAGGGTACCACTGAAGCTTTCTTT; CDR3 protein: CASSLWQGTTEAFF
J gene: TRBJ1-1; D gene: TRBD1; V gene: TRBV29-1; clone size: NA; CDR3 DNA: TGCAGCGGAGGACAGGGGCGCGGTGAAGCTTTCTTT; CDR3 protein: CSGGQGRGEAFF
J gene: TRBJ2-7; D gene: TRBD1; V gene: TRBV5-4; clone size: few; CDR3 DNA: TGTGCCAGCAGCCTGGGACAGGGGGCCTACGAGCAGTACTTC; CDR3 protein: CASSLGQGAYEQYF
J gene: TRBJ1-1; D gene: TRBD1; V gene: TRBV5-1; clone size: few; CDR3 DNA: TGCGCCAGCAGAATACGGACAGGGGGTGCTGAAGCTTTCTTT; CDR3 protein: CASRIRTGGAEAFF
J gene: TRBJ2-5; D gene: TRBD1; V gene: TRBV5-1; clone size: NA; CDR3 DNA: TGCGCCAGCAGCCGAGGACAGGGTGGTGTTGAAGAGACCCAGTACTTC; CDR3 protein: CASSRGQGGVEETQYF
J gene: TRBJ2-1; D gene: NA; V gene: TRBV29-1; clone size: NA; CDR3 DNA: TGCAGCGCTGAAGGGGGGGATTTCTACAATGAGCAGTTCTTC; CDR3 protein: CSAEGGDFYNEQFF
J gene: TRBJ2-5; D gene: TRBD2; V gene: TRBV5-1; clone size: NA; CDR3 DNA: TGCGCCAGCAGCTTGGCTGGAGCGGGGGGAGGGCAAGAGACCCAGTACTTC; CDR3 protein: CASSLAGAGGGQETQYF
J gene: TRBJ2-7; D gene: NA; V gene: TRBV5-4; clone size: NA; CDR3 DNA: TGTGCCAGCAGCCCTACAGGGATAGGTTCCTACGAGCAGTACTTC; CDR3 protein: CASSPTGIGSYEQYF
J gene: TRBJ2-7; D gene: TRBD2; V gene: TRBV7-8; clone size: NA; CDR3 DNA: TGTGCCAGCAGCTCGCAACTAGCGGGGGCACCTTTACGCTACGAGCAGTACTTC; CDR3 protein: CASSSQLAGAPLRYEQYF
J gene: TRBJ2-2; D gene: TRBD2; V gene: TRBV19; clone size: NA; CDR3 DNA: TGTGCCAGTAGTTTAGCGGGGATAAACACCGGGGAGCTGTTTTTT; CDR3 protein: CASSLAGINTGELFF
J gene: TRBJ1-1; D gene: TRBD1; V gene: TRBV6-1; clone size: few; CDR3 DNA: TGTGCCAGCAGTGCCTCGCCGGGACAGGGTCGGGACACTGAAGCTTTCTTT; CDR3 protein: CASSASPGQGRDTEAFF
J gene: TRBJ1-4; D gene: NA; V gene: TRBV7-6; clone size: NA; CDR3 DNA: TGTGCCAGCAGTTTGTCGGGGGGACGGCAAAAACTGTTTTTT; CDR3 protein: CASSLSGGRQKLFF
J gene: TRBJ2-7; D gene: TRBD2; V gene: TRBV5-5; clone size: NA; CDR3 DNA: TGTGCCAGCAGCTTGGGGCTAGCGGTTTCCTACGAGCAGTACTTC; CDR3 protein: CASSLGLAVSYEQYF
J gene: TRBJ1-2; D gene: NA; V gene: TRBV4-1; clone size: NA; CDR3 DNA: TGCGCCAGCAGCCAATTTGCCAGGGGAGAGGCCTACACCTTC; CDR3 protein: CASSQFARGEAYTF
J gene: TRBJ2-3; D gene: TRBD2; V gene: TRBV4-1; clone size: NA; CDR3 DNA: TGCGCCAGCAGCCAAGGGTTTAGCGCAGCGGGGGCAGATACGCAGTATTTT; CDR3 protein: CASSQGFSAAGADTQYF
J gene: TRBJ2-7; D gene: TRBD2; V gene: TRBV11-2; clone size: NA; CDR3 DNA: TGTGCCAGCAGCCCTAGCGGGAGTTCTGGGGAGCAGTACTTC; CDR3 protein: CASSPSGSSGEQYF
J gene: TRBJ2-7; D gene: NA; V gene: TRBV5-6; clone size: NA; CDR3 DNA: TGTGCCAGCTCTATTGAGGGTTCTCCCTACGAGCAGTACTTC; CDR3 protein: CASSIEGSPYEQYF